This T cell receptor beta chain originates from a study of blood T cells in healthy people across ages. Overall study: About one barcoded beta molecule per two T cells was captured by template switching. Study conclusions and caveats: Correlation between TCR beta diversity and naive T cell percentage was strong. Fewer expanded clones and more diversity marked long-lived versus aged donors.

This clonotype was seen more than once but under ten times. Its antigen is not identified. The use of a sample-barcoded 5' primer and a J-beta primer mix characterized a second PCR of about 6 to 11 cycles. TCRdb reprocessed the 5' RACE reads with MiXCR, giving one entry per CDR3 protein. The sample has approximately 1.5 million distinct CDR3 sequences; about 35% are singletons. The germline gives CDR1 SGHDN, CDR2 FVKESK. The V end lost 4 bases, the J end lost 8 bases, and 16 bases lay between the germline ends. There are 14 residues in the CDR3. Material for sequencing was blood. This chain uses TRBV14 with TRBJ2-3; the D gene is possibly TRBD2 (8 bases). The TCR sequence derives from a woman under 40 in good health. The CDR3 region is CASSPGRGPATQYF. In DNA, the CDR3 is TGTGCCAGCAGCCCCGGGAGGGGGCCAGCTACGCAGTATTTT. The variable domain in full, with the rest retrieved from reference TRBV14 and TRBJ2-3, is EAGVTQFPSHSVIEKGQTVTLRCDPISGHDNLYWYRRVMGKEIKFLLHFVKESKQDESGMPNNRFLAERTGGTYSTLKVQPAELEDSGVYFCASSPGRGPATQYFGPGTRLTVL.